This TCR beta chain is drawn from a study of Ad26.COV2.S vaccination and SARS-CoV-2 variants. Trimming left V 3 bases short and J 5 bases short, with 8 bases between. Germline values: CDR1 ENHRY, CDR2 SYGVKD. The CDR3 is made up of 13 amino acids. Libraries were prepared by immunoSEQ multiplex PCR; TCRdb keeps only in-frame clonotypes and omits some of them. The sample consists of around 450,000 clones, 90% of them appearing once. Treatment denoted: roughly 20 received Ad26.COV2.S at low or high dose, single or two shots; about 5 received placebo; per-sample allocation not given. Samples were taken on day 63 after the first vaccine or placebo injection.

The specimen was peripheral blood, collected in a trial of Ad26.COV2.S vaccine versus placebo. This chain joins TRBV10-3 and TRBJ1-5; D remains ambiguous. This receptor was taken from a person aged 18 to 59 who received the Ad26.COV2.S COVID-19 vaccine or a placebo. CDR3 DNA sequence: TGTGCCATCAGTGAACACGGTGATCAGCCCCAGCATTTT. Its protein is CAISEHGDQPQHF.